This T cell receptor (beta chain) was identified in a study of post-analysis software for immune sequencing data. The library was made from cDNA and included unique molecular identifiers. TCRdb used MiXCR to reprocess the PCR reads, holding one entry per CDR3 protein. The data contain 160,000 or so distinct CDR3 sequences, roughly 35% of them singletons. This clonotype appeared a few times. Trimming removed 3 bases at V and 1 base at J, with 7 bases between. The CDR3 sequence is 14 residues long. The germline CDR1 and CDR2 sequences are LGHNA and YNFKEQ. This chain joins TRBV4-2 and TRBJ2-1; D gene unclear. Sequenced here: blood, sampled after autologous hematopoietic stem cell transplantation. This TCR was recovered from a girl between 10 and 17 years old with multiple sclerosis. The CDR3 DNA sequence: TGTGCCAGCAGCCACCCGAGTTCCTACAATGAGCAGTTCTTC. Amino acids: CASSHPSSYNEQFF.